Presented here are 9 T cell receptor beta chains from one specimen sequenced in a study of shared clonotypes between healthy human individuals. The data were produced by immunoSEQ multiplex PCR, yet TCRdb's version contains in-frame clones alone and is incomplete. Here the sample spans under 600,000 clones, 60% to 80% being singletons. The source material was PBMCs. These receptors were taken from a woman aged 40 to 50 in good health. Some clones in this sample may be carry-over from other donors' samples.

The genes are TRBV19 and TRBJ1-5; 9 nucleotides agree with TRBD1. Germline V gene sequence: CDR1 LNHDA, CDR2 SQIVND (reference sequence). The junction had 2 bases not matched to a gene; V was cut back by 5 bases and J by 3 bases. The CDR3 is 14 residues long. CDR3 bases: TGTGCCAGTAGTTGGACAGGGGACAATCAGCCCCAGCATTTT. This translates into CASSWTGDNQPQHF.

This clone was seen only once. The rearrangement joins TRBV10-3 to TRBJ1-1; possibly TRBD1 for D (6 bases). Trimming took off 7 bases at V and 1 base at J, with 7 bases between the two ends. Germline V CDR1 and CDR2: ENHRY, SYGVKD. The CDR3 spans 12 residues. The CDR3 DNA follows: TGTGCCATCAAACAGGGGAACACTGAAGCTTTCTTT. It encodes CAIKQGNTEAFF.

J is TRBJ2-4 and V is TRBV21-1; the table names TRBD2, a call not compared with the DNA. TRBV21-1 is designated a pseudogene. CDR3 length equals 16 residues. DNA of the CDR3: TGTGCCAGCAGCAAAGAAGTAGGGATTCGGGCGGGCATTCAGTACTTC. It yields the protein CASSKEVGIRAGIQYF.

The chain carries TRBV2 and TRBJ2-2; the D is unclear. The CDR3 runs 12 residues. V dropped 5 bases and J dropped 5 bases, with 6 bases sitting between them. Germline assignment: CDR1 SNHLY and CDR2 FYNNEI. The CDR3 spells CASSWLTGELFF. In nucleotides, the CDR3 is TGTGCCAGCAGTTGGCTTACCGGGGAGCTGTTTTTT.

This clone was counted ten times or more. V usage is TRBV5-6 and J usage is TRBJ2-3, with TRBD2 as a possible D gene (6 bases). V lost 5 bases, J lost 0 bases, and 10 bases lay in between. This CDR3 has 14 residues. CDR1 is SGHDT and CDR2 is YYEEEE in the germline V gene. CDR3 nucleotides: TGTGCCAGCAGACGGGAGCTCAGCACAGATACGCAGTATTTT. Protein product: CASRRELSTDTQYF.

This clone occurred a few times. The gene calls are TRBV6-4 and TRBJ2-5; the match to TRBD2 covers 9 bases. The J call may be wrong; the DNA end is better matched by TRBJ2-7. CDR1 is MRHNA and CDR2 is SNTAGT in the germline V gene. This CDR3 region has 15 residues. The CDR3 DNA follows: TGTGCCAGCAGTGCGGTATTAGCGGGAGTTGACGAGCAGTACTTC. Translating gives CASSAVLAGVDEQYF.

This chain joins TRBV19 and TRBJ2-2; unclear D gene. V shed 5 bases and J shed 2 bases, with 3 bases lying between them. This CDR3 comprises 12 residues. Germline-derived CDR1 and CDR2 are LNHDA and SQIVND (reference sequence). CDR3 nucleotides: TGTGCCAGTAGTTTCAACACCGGGGAGCTGTTTTTT. Translated: CASSFNTGELFF.

CDR3: CASSYLLGMNTEAFF. The CDR3 nucleotides are TGTGCCAGCAGTTACTTGTTGGGGATGAACACTGAAGCTTTCTTT. The V gene is TRBV6-5, the J gene TRBJ1-1; D is uncertain. The CDR3 totals 15 residues. Germline V gives CDR1 MNHEY, CDR2 SVGAGI. Between the trimmed V and J ends, which lost 1 base and 0 bases, there was a span of 9 bases.

This sequence joins TRBV9 and TRBJ2-3; D is possibly TRBD2 (6 bases). CDR3 length: 14 amino acids. Deletions cut 7 bases from V and 5 bases from J, with 17 bases between. Germline V gives CDR1 SGDLS, CDR2 YYNGEE. CDR3 bases: TGTGCCAGCGGCGGGACTCTCCCCGGAGATACGCAGTATTTT. Amino acids: CASGGTLPGDTQYF.